Sequencing of this TCR beta chain was carried out in a study of shared clonotypes between healthy human individuals. Investigators divided CD4+ cells into CD45RA+ naive and CD45RA-negative memory subsets. Assay execution took place at the deep level. Generated by immunoSEQ multiplex PCR, the TCRdb table keeps only in-frame clones and is missing some. The sample has 400,000 to 600,000 clones, roughly 95% seen once. CDR3 size: 13 residues. Germline V CDR1 and CDR2: GTSNPN, SVGIG (reference sequence). The V and J ends lost 3 bases and 0 bases respectively, with 6 bases between them. This clone was counted a few times. Its antigen remains unidentified. This specimen includes other DNA sequences encoding the same CDR3. Overall study findings and caveats: Unshared clonotypes carried lower generation probabilities than those common to all four donors.

The sequenced sample consisted of naive CD4+ T cells sorted from blood. Subset reported: CD45RA+ positively selected. This chain uses TRBV30 with TRBJ1-3; D is uncertain. The sequence was obtained from a woman aged 25-40 years in good health. CDR3 in amino acids: CAWSVSSGNTIYF. The CDR3 DNA reads as TGTGCCTGGAGCGTCAGCTCTGGAAACACCATATATTTT.